This is a list of T cell receptor beta chains from one sample in a study of T cells in Graves' hyperthyroidism and ophthalmopathy. TCRdb re-analysed the multiplex PCR reads in MiXCR, keeping a single row per CDR3 protein. The data contain 540,000 or so distinct CDR3 sequences, under 60% of them seen just once; the ten biggest clones take up over 15%. The sample was peripheral blood or thyroid tissue (not recorded which). The receptors were gathered from an adult woman with Graves' disease, either hyperthyroidism or ophthalmopathy (not recorded which). CDR3s include the opening cysteine and the closing phenylalanine or tryptophan.

>TRBJ2-7|TRBV11-2
CASSLSVDGTYEQYF
>TRBJ2-7|TRBV6-6
CASSWSSGMYEQYF
>TRBJ1-1|TRBV7-9
CASSLGMTEAFF
>TRBJ2-2|TRBV9
CASSVGASGSTGELFF
>TRBJ2-4|TRBV2
CASSWDTIKNIQYF
>TRBJ2-7|TRBV29-1
CSLDLQDTTYEQYF
>TRBJ2-2|TRBV7-9
CASRTGYSTSGELFF
>TRBJ2-7|TRBV20-1
CSASSAELDEQYF
>TRBJ2-2|TRBV11-2
CASSLERGLFF
>TRBJ2-2|TRBV9
CASSPRAAGGTGELFF
>TRBJ1-1|TRBV19
CASSTGTVAFF
>TRBJ1-6|TRBV5-6
CASSLQGEVRSPLHF
>TRBJ2-7|TRBV5-1
CASSLIQRTYEQYF
>TRBJ2-5|TRBV11-2
CASSSRRQGREETQYF
>TRBJ1-4|TRBV7-2
CASSLAGGNTEKLFF
>TRBJ1-2|TRBV2
CASSQDTGNYGYTF
>TRBJ2-6|TRBV19
CASSGFDRGYSGANVLTF
>TRBJ2-1|TRBV2
CASKTPVAREQFF
>TRBJ1-1|TRBV6-2/TRBV6-3
CASSYSTALGEAFF
>TRBJ1-4|TRBV7-2
CASSLATAGNEKLFF
>TRBJ1-5|TRBV2
CASSARQGYEHF
>TRBJ2-5|TRBV4-1
CASSLGLGRQETQYF
>TRBJ1-5|TRBV29-1
CSVMTGGGQPQHF
>TRBJ1-5|TRBV2
CAAARAGITQPQHF
>TRBJ1-1|TRBV2
CASKAGGASGNTEAFF
>TRBJ1-1|TRBV7-2
CASSLARGTTEAFF
>TRBJ1-4|TRBV7-9
CASSPGLGGEKLFF